One sample yielded the 5 T cell receptor beta chains listed below, sequenced in a study of cytomegalovirus exposure and HLA in healthy donors. Sequencing was performed with immunoSEQ multiplex PCR; in TCRdb, only in-frame clones are kept and a portion is missing. Of about 76,000 clones in the sample, roughly 94% were seen once. The sequenced sample was PBMCs. The receptors were gathered from a woman between 18 and 29 years old in good health and CMV-seronegative.

The rearrangement links TRBV7-9 to TRBJ2-3; 10 bases line up with TRBD2. J was trimmed by 2 bases and V by 3 bases; bases with no gene match: 2. This CDR3 has 15 residues. CDR1 SEHNR and CDR2 FQNEAQ come from the germline V gene (reference sequence). The CDR3 DNA reads as TGTGCCAGCAGCTTGCTAGCGGGAGCCACAGATACGCAGTATTTT. Its protein product is CASSLLAGATDTQYF.

The gene calls are TRBV5-4 and TRBJ1-2, with D maybe TRBD1 (5 bases). With 4 bases removed from V and 0 bases from J, the gap between germline ends came to 13 bases. CDR3 length equals 15 residues. From germline, CDR1 is SGHNT and CDR2 YYREEE (reference sequence). The CDR3 coding sequence is TGTGCCAGCAGCCCTCGGGGGACTACTAACTATGGCTACACCTTC. Its translation: CASSPRGTTNYGYTF.

The chain has TRBV14 and TRBJ2-2; no clear D gene. V lost 4 bases, J lost 0 bases, and 3 bases lay in between. Looked up from germline, CDR1 is SGHDN and CDR2 is FVKESK. The CDR3 runs 13 residues. The CDR3 region is CASSRPNTGELFF. The CDR3 DNA reads as TGTGCCAGCAGCCGGCCGAACACCGGGGAGCTGTTTTTT.

The rearrangement links TRBV7-3 to TRBJ2-3, with a weak D call TRBD1 (6 bases). The CDR3 sequence is 17 residues long. Per germline, CDR1 SGHTA and CDR2 FQGTGA. V gave up 1 base and J gave up 5 bases, with 19 bases separating them. The CDR3 loop reads CASSLKSAGDNVDTQYF. Here the CDR3 DNA reads TGTGCCAGCAGCTTAAAGAGTGCAGGGGATAACGTAGATACGCAGTATTTT.

The CDR3 loop reads CASSLSPRRGNYGYTF. The CDR3 coding sequence is TGCGCCAGCAGCTTATCCCCACGCAGGGGTAACTATGGCTACACCTTC. The rearrangement links TRBV5-1 to TRBJ1-2; D is possibly TRBD1 (6 bases). Trimming pared 2 bases from V and 1 base from J, leaving 15 bases between. The CDR3 contains 16 residues. The germline gives CDR1 SGHRS, CDR2 YFSETQ.